This passage covers 17 T cell receptor beta chains from one sample sequenced in a study of cytomegalovirus exposure and HLA in healthy donors. 60 Vbeta and 13 Jbeta primers were used in PCR. Some clones are missing from TCRdb's copy, which holds only in-frame ones; the method was immunoSEQ multiplex PCR. Here the sample spans 130,000 or so clones, about 9.2% being singletons. The sequenced material came from PBMCs. The receptor source for this set is a woman aged 35 to 49 in good health and CMV-seropositive.

This clone was seen a handful of times. V and J are TRBV5-1 and TRBJ1-1; weak D call: TRBD1 (6 bases). Germline CDR1 and CDR2: SGHRS and YFSETQ. The CDR3 is 14 residues long. Deletions cut 4 bases from V and 1 base from J, with 11 bases between. The CDR3 region is CASSPLGQNTEAFF. CDR3 nucleotide sequence: TGCGCCAGCAGCCCATTGGGACAGAACACTGAAGCTTTCTTT.

This clone was found a few times. The chain joins TRBV6-1 to TRBJ1-5, with D possibly matching TRBD1 (5 bases). Trimming stripped 3 bases from V and 5 bases from J, with 17 bases between. Germline V gives CDR1 MNHNS, CDR2 SASEGT. There are 16 residues in the CDR3. The chain's CDR3 is CASSDYFAGRDQPQHF. As DNA, the CDR3 is TGTGCCAGCAGTGATTATTTTGCAGGGCGCGATCAGCCCCAGCATTTT.

DNA for the CDR3: TGTGCCAGCAGTGACAGGGGTTTGTATGGCTACACCTTC. It specifies CASSDRGLYGYTF. This chain joins TRBV6-1 and TRBJ1-2; D may be TRBD1 (6 bases). V was trimmed by 3 bases and J by 5 bases, leaving 10 bases between them. The CDR3 totals 13 residues. Germline assignment: CDR1 MNHNS and CDR2 SASEGT.

On this clone: At the DNA level, this CDR3 is encoded by other sequences in the same sample as well. The chain joins TRBV5-4 to TRBJ2-5; no definite D call. From germline, CDR1 is SGHNT and CDR2 YYREEE (reference sequence). This CDR3 has 14 amino acids. Trimming removed 0 bases from V and 1 base from J, with 7 bases in between. CDR3: CASSLGTAQETQYF. The CDR3 DNA reads as TGTGCCAGCAGCTTGGGTACAGCCCAAGAGACCCAGTACTTC.

This chain connects TRBV4-1 to TRBJ1-5; 9 positions agree with TRBD1. This CDR3 contains 15 residues. The V and J ends lost 2 bases and 6 bases, in that order; junction bases with no gene match: 5. CDR1 is MGHRA and CDR2 is YSYEKL in the germline V gene. The CDR3 reads CASSQLPGQGQPQHF. As DNA, the CDR3 is TGCGCCAGCAGCCAATTACCGGGACAGGGTCAGCCCCAGCATTTT.

As concerns this clone: An end of the junction does not agree with germline; a read error may underlie this. The sample has other DNA sequences that encode this CDR3 too. The V gene is TRBV6-5, the J gene TRBJ1-2, with D perhaps TRBD1 (6 bases). The CDR3 extends over 14 amino acids. CDR1 is MNHEY and CDR2 is SVGAGI in the germline V gene. The CDR3 DNA follows: TGCGCCAGCAGGGGAAGGGGGGGGGCCTATGGCTACACCTTC. Its protein product is CASRGRGGAYGYTF.

This clone has just a few counts. The chain uses TRBV5-6 and TRBJ2-7, with D unclear. CDR3 length: 16 amino acids. V was shortened by 2 bases and J by 2 bases, with 17 bases between the two germline ends. Per the germline V gene, CDR1 is SGHDT and CDR2 is YYEEEE. The chain's CDR3 is CASSLEAARRPYEQYF. CDR3 bases: TGTGCCAGCAGCTTAGAGGCTGCCCGCCGTCCCTACGAGCAGTACTTC. Looking up the rest from reference TRBV5-6 and TRBJ2-7 gives the full variable domain: DAGVTQSPTHLIKTRGQQVTLRCSPKSGHDTVSWYQQALGQGPQFIFQYYEEEERQRGNFPDRFSGHQFPNYSSELNVNALLLGDSALYLCASSLEAARRPYEQYFGPGTRLTVT.

This clone was seen more than once but under ten times. The rearrangement uses TRBV5-1 and TRBJ1-2, with D perhaps TRBD1 (6 bases). The length of the CDR3 is 14 residues. From germline, CDR1 is SGHRS and CDR2 YFSETQ. The V end was cut by 3 bases, the J end by 8 bases, with 17 bases between. The CDR3 protein is CASSSIAQGDGYTF. CDR3 nucleotides: TGCGCCAGCAGCTCCATCGCACAGGGTGACGGCTACACCTTC.

In the case of this clone: The junction shows a germline mismatch at one end, possibly a read error. This rearrangement joins TRBV25-1 to TRBJ1-1; TRBD1 aligns across 7 bases. The CDR3 sequence is 16 residues long. Germline loops: CDR1 MGHDK, CDR2 SYGVNS. In nucleotides, the CDR3 is TGTGACAGCAGTGTTTTCACAGGGGATTTGAACACTGAAGCTTTCTTC. This gives the protein CDSSVFTGDLNTEAFF.

A few counts support this clone. J is TRBJ2-7 and V is TRBV18; D unclear. Trimming took off 1 base at V and 1 base at J, with 5 bases between the two ends. The CDR3 is made up of 13 amino acids. CDR1 is KGHSH and CDR2 is LQKENI in the germline V gene. The CDR3 here is CASSPLQSYEQYF. As DNA, the CDR3 is TGTGCCAGCTCACCACTACAGTCCTACGAGCAGTACTTC.

The chain carries TRBV5-1 and TRBJ2-2; D gene unclear. CDR3 length: 16 amino acids. V was trimmed by 7 bases and J by 0 bases, leaving 16 bases between them. In germline, CDR1 is SGHRS, CDR2 YFSETQ. The CDR3 loop reads CASHDLGVSNTGELFF. CDR3 nucleotides: TGCGCCAGCCACGATCTTGGAGTTTCGAACACCGGGGAGCTGTTTTTT.

This clone has a handful of counts. This sample also contains other DNA sequences that code for the same CDR3. V usage is TRBV5-1 and J usage is TRBJ2-2; the D is unclear. This CDR3 region has 14 residues. The V gene lost 0 bases and the J gene lost 2 bases, with 5 bases spanning the gap. The germline gives CDR1 SGHRS, CDR2 YFSETQ. DNA of the CDR3: TGCGCCAGCAGCTTGGGACAAAACACCGGGGAGCTGTTTTTT. Its protein product is CASSLGQNTGELFF.

This clone has a handful of counts. This chain links TRBV5-1 with TRBJ2-6, with D perhaps matching TRBD2 (6 bases). The V gene lost 4 bases and the J gene lost 2 bases, with 16 bases spanning the gap. The germline CDR1 and CDR2 sequences are SGHRS and YFSETQ. CDR3 length: 17 amino acids. In DNA, the CDR3 is TGCGCCAGCAGCCTCGCGGAGGGCCTGCCTGGGGCCAACGTCCTGACTTTC. This translates into CASSLAEGLPGANVLTF.

There are a few counts of this clone. This chain connects TRBV18 to TRBJ1-6; D not resolved. The CDR3 has 14 amino acids. The V and J ends lost 0 bases and 6 bases respectively, with 6 bases between them. Germline V CDR1 and CDR2: KGHSH, LQKENI. The DNA of the CDR3 is TGTGCCAGCTCACCACCCGGAGTTAATTCACCCCTCCACTTT. Translated, it gives CASSPPGVNSPLHF.

This clone was found a few times. The J gene is TRBJ2-1, the V gene TRBV6-4; 8 bases agree with TRBD2. In germline, CDR1 is MRHNA, CDR2 SNTAGT. The CDR3 extends over 16 amino acids. V gave up 4 bases and J gave up 0 bases; unmatched junction bases: 5. In nucleotides, the CDR3 is TGTGCCAGCAGTGGTCGGGAGGGCGCCTCCTACAATGAGCAGTTCTTC. Translation: CASSGREGASYNEQFF.

The rearrangement links TRBV11-2 to TRBJ2-2; D perhaps matches TRBD2 (7 bases). The CDR3 length is 17 residues. V was shortened by 6 bases and J by 4 bases, with 21 bases between the two germline ends. Germline lookup yields CDR1 SGHAT and CDR2 FQNNGV. The chain's CDR3 is CASSSTLRGPFTGELFF. CDR3 DNA: TGTGCCAGCAGTTCAACACTGCGGGGGCCTTTCACCGGGGAGCTGTTTTTT.

This clone was recorded a few times. This chain links TRBV14 with TRBJ1-1; D possibly corresponds to TRBD1 (6 bases). In germline, CDR1 is SGHDN, CDR2 FVKESK. The CDR3 has 15 amino acids. The V gene lost 3 bases and the J gene lost 8 bases, with 19 bases spanning the gap. CDR3 sequence reads: CASSQYQTGRGEAFF. In DNA form, the CDR3 reads TGTGCCAGCAGCCAGTACCAAACAGGGAGGGGAGAAGCTTTCTTT.